Below, 27 T cell receptor beta chains from the same sample are listed, as sequenced in a study of blood T cell repertoires in COVID-19. Data came from immunoSEQ multiplex PCR; TCRdb stores just in-frame clones and leaves some out. The repertoire includes roughly 50,000 clones, 85% to 90% of them detected once, and about an eighth sits in the top ten. Material for sequencing was peripheral blood. The receptors derive from an elderly man with acute or convalescent COVID-19.

The chain recombines TRBV18 with TRBJ2-5; D unclear. The CDR3 extends over 12 amino acids. V was clipped by 8 bases and J by 3 bases, with 10 bases between them. The germline gives CDR1 KGHSH, CDR2 LQKENI. CDR3 loop: CASTREEETQYF. In nucleotides, the CDR3 is TGTGCCAGCACCCGAGAGGAAGAGACCCAGTACTTC.

This clone showed up just once. The chain employs TRBV19 and TRBJ2-7, with 7 bases lining up with TRBD1. J was trimmed by 0 bases and V by 5 bases; bases with no gene match: 4. There are 14 residues in the CDR3. CDR1 and CDR2 (germline): LNHDA, SQIVND (reference sequence). The CDR3 loop reads CASSFDRVSYEQYF. CDR3 DNA: TGTGCCAGTAGTTTCGACAGGGTCTCCTACGAGCAGTACTTC.

The rearrangement joins TRBV7-3 to TRBJ1-5; D might be TRBD1 (6 bases). The CDR3 has 18 amino acids. V was pared by 1 base and J by 0 bases, with 16 bases between. CDR1 is SGHTA and CDR2 is FQGTGA in the germline V gene. The CDR3 spells CASSLIMTGDFSNQPQHF. Here the CDR3 DNA reads TGTGCCAGCAGCTTAATTATGACAGGAGATTTTAGCAATCAGCCCCAGCATTTT.

The chain joins TRBV9 to TRBJ2-1; 9 nucleotides agree with TRBD2. Germline trimming cut 4 bases from V and 3 bases from J; bases unmatched to any gene: 14. Germline V gene sequence: CDR1 SGDLS, CDR2 YYNGEE. CDR3 length: 18 amino acids. CDR3 in amino acids: CASSPQRRASGVYNEQFF. The CDR3 coding sequence is TGTGCCAGCAGCCCTCAACGAAGGGCTAGCGGGGTCTACAATGAGCAGTTCTTC. Looking up the rest from reference TRBV9 and TRBJ2-1 gives the full variable domain: DSGVTQTPKHLITATGQRVTLRCSPRSGDLSVYWYQQSLDQGLQFLIQYYNGEERAKGNILERFSAQQFPDLHSELNLSSLELGDSALYFCASSPQRRASGVYNEQFFGPGTRLTVL.

V and J are TRBV11-2 and TRBJ1-1; 7 bases align to TRBD1. J gave up 7 bases and V 0 bases, and 2 bases lay outside the gene matches. The V gene's germline CDR1 is SGHAT and CDR2 FQNNGV. This CDR3 spans 13 amino acids. This CDR3 is CASSLDRDSEAFF. The CDR3 DNA follows: TGTGCCAGCAGCTTAGACCGGGACAGTGAAGCTTTCTTT.

The V and J genes are TRBV5-1 and TRBJ2-2; 7 bases fit TRBD2. The germline gives CDR1 SGHRS, CDR2 YFSETQ. Trimming removed 1 base from V and 1 base from J; junction bases left unmatched: 4. The CDR3 loop spans 16 amino acids. CDR3 residues: CASSLRSGVNTGELFF. CDR3 sequence (DNA): TGCGCCAGCAGCTTGCGCAGCGGGGTGAACACCGGGGAGCTGTTTTTT.

V and J are TRBV5-4 and TRBJ2-2, with D tentatively TRBD1 (5 bases). With 2 bases removed from V and 1 base from J, the gap between germline ends came to 6 bases. The germline gives CDR1 SGHNT, CDR2 YYREEE (reference sequence). The length of the CDR3 is 14 residues. CDR3 DNA sequence: TGTGCCAGCAGCTTTACAGGGAACACCGGGGAGCTGTTTTTT. The encoded protein is CASSFTGNTGELFF.

This clone showed up just a few times. The chain employs TRBV19 and TRBJ1-1; 8 bases line up with TRBD1. CDR1 LNHDA and CDR2 SQIVND come from the germline V gene (reference sequence). CDR3 length: 16 residues. Unmatched junction bases numbered 8, after V lost 1 base and J lost 4 bases. CDR3 nucleotides: TGTGCCAGTAGTATAGTCAAGCAGGGGGCTACCACTGAAGCTTTCTTT. Its translation is CASSIVKQGATTEAFF.

V is TRBV28 and J is TRBJ1-1, with 8 nucleotides matching TRBD1. V lost 2 bases and J lost 0; bases outside the gene matches: 8. The length of the CDR3 is 17 residues. CDR1 and CDR2 (germline): MDHEN, SYDVKM. The CDR3 sequence is CASSLVGQGYMNTEAFF. As DNA, the CDR3 is TGTGCCAGCAGTTTAGTTGGACAGGGATACATGAACACTGAAGCTTTCTTT.

The chain has TRBV14 and TRBJ2-2; D remains unclear. This CDR3 spans 15 amino acids. Deletions cut 2 bases from V and 5 bases from J, with 12 bases between. CDR1 is SGHDN and CDR2 is FVKESK in the germline V gene. The CDR3 DNA is TGTGCCAGCAGCCAATTCTATGACAAAACCGGGGAGCTGTTTTTT. The encoded protein is CASSQFYDKTGELFF.

V gene TRBV27 combines with J gene TRBJ2-4; tentative D call: TRBD2 (6 bases). This CDR3 has 14 amino acids. Germline V gene sequence: CDR1 MNHEY, CDR2 SMNVEV (reference sequence). Trimming stripped 10 bases from V and 9 bases from J, with 22 bases between. This chain's CDR3 is CATGAQSGRSIQYF. DNA of the CDR3: TGTGCCACAGGAGCCCAGTCAGGGAGGAGCATTCAGTACTTC.

The count of this clone is one. The chain is built from TRBV7-8 and TRBJ1-6, with 8 bases lining up with TRBD1. CDR1 SGHVS and CDR2 FQNEAQ come from the germline V gene. Losses at the gene ends were 4 bases for V and 10 bases for J; bases not matched to a gene: 9. This CDR3 has 15 residues. CDR3 coding DNA: TGTGCCAGCAGCTGGGGACAGGAACTTTTGTCACCCCTCCACTTT. Residues: CASSWGQELLSPLHF.

The J gene is TRBJ2-4, the V gene TRBV3-1 (or the pseudogene TRBV3-2); TRBD2 matches 7 bases. The CDR3 sequence is 13 residues long. Germline V gene data show CDR1 as LGHDT and CDR2 as YNNKEL (reference sequence). The V gene end was trimmed by 1 base and the J gene end by 8 bases; junction bases not matched to a gene: 2. CDR3 amino acids: CASSQGGRDIQYF. In DNA form, the CDR3 reads TGTGCCAGCAGCCAAGGAGGGAGGGACATTCAGTACTTC.

The chain has TRBV3-1 (or the pseudogene TRBV3-2) and TRBJ2-3; TRBD1 matches at 11 bases. CDR1 is LGHDT, CDR2 YNNKEL, per germline (reference sequence). Losses at the gene ends were 4 bases for V and 4 bases for J; bases not matched to a gene: 4. The CDR3 extends over 15 amino acids. The CDR3 here is CASSLGTGGPDTQYF. The CDR3 DNA follows: TGTGCCAGCAGCCTCGGGACAGGGGGGCCAGATACGCAGTATTTT.

The chain employs TRBV19 and TRBJ2-3, with D possibly TRBD1 on 5 matching bases. This CDR3 spans 13 amino acids. The germline V gene has CDR1 LNHDA and CDR2 SQIVND (reference sequence). Trimming took off 9 bases at V and 3 bases at J, with 13 bases between the two ends. Here the CDR3 DNA reads TGTGCCAGCGCAGGGTCTGAGACAGATACGCAGTATTTT. Translation gives CASAGSETDTQYF.

V and J are TRBV7-7 and TRBJ2-2; 7 bases fit TRBD1. Germline V gives CDR1 SSHAT, CDR2 FNYEAQ (reference sequence). J was trimmed by 6 bases and V by 5 bases; bases with no gene match: 6. The CDR3 runs to 14 residues. CDR3 coding DNA: TGTGCCAGCAGCAGGGCCCAGGGGGCCGGGGAGCTGTTTTTT. Residues: CASSRAQGAGELFF.

The V gene is TRBV7-8, the J gene TRBJ2-1; 9 bases match TRBD1. Losses at the gene ends were 5 bases for V and 3 bases for J; bases not matched to a gene: 8. Germline assignment: CDR1 SGHVS and CDR2 FQNEAQ. This CDR3 region has 16 residues. The CDR3 nucleotides are TGTGCCAGCAGCCTAGGGGAGACAGGGGGCTACAATGAGCAGTTCTTC. It codes for CASSLGETGGYNEQFF.

The V gene is TRBV6-1, the J gene TRBJ2-7, with no clear D. The germline CDR1 and CDR2 sequences are MNHNS and SASEGT. The V end was cut by 3 bases, the J end by 1 base, with 7 bases between. CDR3 size: 13 residues. CDR3 protein: CASSEFSSYEQYF. Written as DNA, the CDR3 is TGTGCCAGCAGTGAGTTCTCTTCCTACGAGCAGTACTTC.

This chain connects TRBV7-9 to TRBJ2-2; D might be TRBD1 (6 bases). The CDR3 contains 13 residues. Trimming took 6 bases from V and 4 from J, leaving 9 bases between them. The V gene's germline CDR1 is SEHNR and CDR2 FQNEAQ (reference sequence). CDR3 in DNA: TGTGCCAGCAGTCTCAGGGGCACCGGGGAGCTGTTTTTT. It codes for CASSLRGTGELFF.

The chain carries TRBV18 and TRBJ2-3, with 7 bases that match TRBD1. This CDR3 has 15 amino acids. Germline CDR1 KGHSH, CDR2 LQKENI. The junction had 7 bases not matched to a gene; V was cut back by 3 bases and J by 4 bases. CDR3 bases: TGTGCCAGCTCACCTATAGGGGGCCTCGCAGATACGCAGTATTTT. Its translation: CASSPIGGLADTQYF. Supplemented by reference TRBV18 and TRBJ2-3, the full variable domain reads NAGVMQNPRHLVRRRGQEARLRCSPMKGHSHVYWYRQLPEEGLKFMVYLQKENIIDESGMPKERFSAEFPKEGPSILRIQQVVRGDSAAYFCASSPIGGLADTQYFGPGTRLTVL.

The rearrangement uses TRBV18 and TRBJ2-3; D not certain. The CDR3 length is 14 residues. CDR1 and CDR2 from the germline V gene are KGHSH and LQKENI. Trimming took 2 bases from V and 2 from J, leaving 8 bases between them. This CDR3 reads CASSPELNTDTQYF. Written as DNA, the CDR3 is TGTGCCAGCTCACCAGAGCTGAACACAGATACGCAGTATTTT.

Concerning this clone: A junction boundary mismatches the germline segment, possibly from a read error. The CDR3 protein is CASNLQGADEKLFF. CDR3 nucleotide sequence: TGTGCCAGCAATTTACAGGGGGCTGACGAAAAACTGTTTTTT. V usage is TRBV28 and J usage is TRBJ1-4; the match to TRBD1 covers 9 bases. Germline V gives CDR1 MDHEN, CDR2 SYDVKM. CDR3 length equals 14 residues.

The rearrangement links TRBV6-5 to TRBJ1-5; 7 nucleotides line up with TRBD1. With V trimmed by 5 bases and J by 3 bases, 7 bases remained unmatched. The CDR3 runs 15 residues. Germline V CDR1 and CDR2: MNHEY, SVGAGI. CDR3 DNA sequence: TGTGCCAGCAGTCGCCAGGGGGAGGACAATCAGCCCCAGCATTTT. It specifies CASSRQGEDNQPQHF.

The CDR3 nucleotides read TGTGCCAGCAGTATCGTAGGGGTAGACGGGGAGCTGTTTTTT. It encodes CASSIVGVDGELFF. J is TRBJ2-2 and V is TRBV28; D is perhaps TRBD1 (5 bases). Germline V CDR1 and CDR2: MDHEN, SYDVKM. This CDR3 is built from 14 residues. Deletions cut 5 bases from V and 7 bases from J, with 14 bases between.

The chain employs TRBV7-2 and TRBJ1-1; possibly TRBD1 for D (5 bases). Trimming stripped 0 bases from V and 5 bases from J, with 13 bases between. Germline assignment: CDR1 SGHTA and CDR2 FQGNSA. CDR3 length: 15 amino acids. Here the CDR3 DNA reads TGTGCCAGCAGCTTAGCGGGGCAGGGTTGGACTGAAGCTTTCTTT. This sequence encodes CASSLAGQGWTEAFF.

The rearrangement joins TRBV5-1 to TRBJ2-3, with D perhaps TRBD2 (6 bases). V shed 3 bases and J shed 2 bases, with 10 bases lying between them. This CDR3 is 14 amino acids long. CDR1 SGHRS and CDR2 YFSETQ come from the germline V gene. The CDR3 is CASSSGVPTDTQYF. The DNA for the CDR3 is TGCGCCAGCAGCTCGGGGGTACCCACAGATACGCAGTATTTT.

CDR3 loop: CASSLNTGELFF. The DNA for the CDR3 is TGTGCCAGCAGCCTGAACACCGGGGAGCTGTTTTTT. This chain uses TRBV7-9 with TRBJ2-2; D not certain. The CDR3 consists of 12 residues. Trimming shortened V by 5 bases and J by 1 base, and 2 bases separated the two germline ends. In germline, CDR1 is SEHNR, CDR2 FQNEAQ (reference sequence).